This T cell receptor (beta chain) was documented in a study of shared clonotypes between healthy human individuals. About the study: Each donor contributed plates that comprised three CD4 naive, three CD4 memory, two CD8 naive and one CD8 memory.

Trimming took off 0 bases at V and 4 bases at J, with 11 bases between the two ends. In germline, CDR1 is SGHDT, CDR2 YYEEEE. The CDR3 sequence is 16 residues long. Remarks on this clone: Its antigen is undetermined.

Donors were healthy HIV-negative adults without recently reported acute infections or vaccinations. General study points: The study generally estimated greater richness for naive than memory subsets. With few donors, the genetic and exposure-history diversity represented was limited.

TCRdb keeps only in-frame clones here, not all; method: immunoSEQ multiplex PCR. The table records roughly 1,100,000 clones, about 75% of them present only once. The TCR sequence derives from a man between 18 and 35 years old in good health. V usage is TRBV5-6 and J usage is TRBJ1-6, with a tentative D call TRBD1 (5 bases). Sequencing was performed on memory CD4+ T cells sorted from blood. Regarding subset: CD45RA-negative fraction. Here the CDR3 reads CASSLGSREYNSPLHF. The CDR3 bases are TGTGCCAGCAGCTTGGGGTCCAGGGAATATAATTCACCCCTCCACTTT.